What follows is one TCR beta chain and its context. Its target is not known. This entry comes from a study of CD4+ T cells in melanoma. The germline gives CDR1 DFQATT, CDR2 SNEGSKA (reference sequence). V lost 3 bases and J lost 7, with 9 bases in between. The CDR3 spans 11 residues. General study findings and limits: CD8+ T cell, macrophage and B cell function reportedly correlated with neoantigen-specific CD4+ T cells.

This table comes from immunoSEQ multiplex PCR, and its TCRdb copy is limited to in-frame clones, with some not included. The sample consists of fewer than 150,000 clones, around 90% of them appearing once. This chain connects TRBV20-1 to TRBJ1-1, with D maybe TRBD1 (6 bases). The sequence was collected from a human donor with melanoma. The CDR3 bases are TGCAGTGCTAGGAGGACAGATGAAGCTTTCTTT. This sequence encodes CSARRTDEAFF.